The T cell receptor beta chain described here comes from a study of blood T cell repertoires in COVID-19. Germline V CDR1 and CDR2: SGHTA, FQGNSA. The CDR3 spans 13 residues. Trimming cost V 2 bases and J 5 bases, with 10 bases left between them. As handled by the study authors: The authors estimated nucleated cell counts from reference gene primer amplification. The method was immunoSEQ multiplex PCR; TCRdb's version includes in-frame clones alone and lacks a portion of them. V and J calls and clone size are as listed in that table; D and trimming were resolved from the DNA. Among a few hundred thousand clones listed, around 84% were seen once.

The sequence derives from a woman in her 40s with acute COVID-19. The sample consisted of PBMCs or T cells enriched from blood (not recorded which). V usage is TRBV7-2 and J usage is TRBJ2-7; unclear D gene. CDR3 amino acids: CASSLPFIDEQYF. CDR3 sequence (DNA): TGTGCCAGCAGCTTACCTTTTATCGACGAGCAGTACTTC.